Listed below are T cell receptor beta chains from one sample, sequenced in a study of blood T cell repertoires in COVID-19. The assay was immunoSEQ multiplex PCR, and TCRdb's table has in-frame clones only and misses some. Of roughly 250,000 clones in the sample, more than 70% are singletons; the top ten hold about 1.2%. What was sequenced was PBMCs or T cells enriched from blood (not recorded which). All receptors come from a woman in her forties with acute COVID-19. CDR3s leave out the opening cysteine and the closing phenylalanine or tryptophan. Rows give clone size only sometimes, using once, few, many, or a class for an expanded clone.

j_gene | v_gene | abundance | CDR3aa
TRBJ1-2 | TRBV4-1 | - | ASSPLGQNGYT
TRBJ2-3 | TRBV10-3 | - | ATAYGGGDTQY
TRBJ1-5 | TRBV19 | - | ASSIPRGDRVNQPQH
TRBJ1-3 | TRBV4-3 | - | ASSRRISGNTIY
TRBJ2-1 | TRBV11-1 | - | ASSLASQAVAQF
TRBJ1-2 | TRBV2 | once | ASRSGQGDGYT
TRBJ2-6 | TRBV27 | - | ASIGTGDSGANVLT
TRBJ2-1 | TRBV10-3 | - | AISASIGKGKSYNEQF
TRBJ1-5 | TRBV2 | - | ASSERSASNQPQH
TRBJ2-7 | TRBV27 | - | ASSIPGQVEQY
TRBJ2-6 | TRBV28 | - | ASSSGTGIAGANVLT
TRBJ2-2 | TRBV15 | once | ATREGRGSGELF
TRBJ1-4 | TRBV9 | - | ASSVQSNEKLF
TRBJ2-1 | TRBV5-4 | - | ASSLAGLTYNEQF
TRBJ1-2 | TRBV6-2/TRBV6-3 | - | ASSSGQVHYGYT
TRBJ1-4 | TRBV4-3 | few | ASSPTFATNEKLF
TRBJ2-7 | TRBV7-3 | - | ASSRGGTSLAYEQY
TRBJ2-1 | TRBV2 | - | ASSESSGRKNEQF
TRBJ1-3 | TRBV21-1 | - | ASPGKKTGDFAGNTIY
TRBJ2-7 | TRBV20-1 | - | SASPTSGNTYEQY
TRBJ2-3 | TRBV28 | - | ASSGLAGFTDTQY
TRBJ2-2 | TRBV5-8 | - | ASSLLVSQSSPGELF
TRBJ2-5 | TRBV18 | - | ASSPAGTGGGETQY
TRBJ2-5 | TRBV7-9 | - | ASSTGTSRETQY
TRBJ2-5 | TRBV5-1 | - | ASSLGAGAAPETQY
TRBJ2-5 | TRBV6-2/TRBV6-3 | - | ASSSRLAGRGGTQY
TRBJ1-5 | TRBV3-1/TRBV3-2 | - | ASSQGRGWGQPQH
TRBJ1-2 | TRBV24-1 | - | ATSASGYGYT
TRBJ2-2 | TRBV11-3 | once | ASSTRQGSTGELF
TRBJ2-5 | TRBV7-3 | - | ASSLSLAGEETQY
TRBJ1-6 | TRBV7-9 | once | AAKDSVNSPLH
TRBJ2-2 | TRBV7-9 | - | ASNYRQGEPGELF
TRBJ1-5 | TRBV19 | - | ASSIYGQGDQPQH
TRBJ1-2 | TRBV29-1 | - | SALPVLNYGYT
TRBJ2-7 | TRBV29-1 | - | SVAGTGGSPY
TRBJ1-4 | TRBV16 | once | ASSPQPQSGKLF
TRBJ1-2 | TRBV28 | - | ASTLPGQGAFSYGYT
TRBJ1-1 | TRBV10-3 | - | AISVGGNTEAF
TRBJ2-1 | TRBV10-3 | once | AISESGTGGYEQF
TRBJ1-2 | TRBV10-3 | - | AIGEGQGYGYT
TRBJ1-1 | TRBV2 | once | ASRLGVGTEAF
TRBJ2-1 | TRBV7-2 | - | ASSLGKKEAGLSYNEQF
TRBJ1-1 | TRBV5-1 | - | ASSENRNTEAF
TRBJ1-2 | TRBV19 | once | ASSIIGTAYGYT
TRBJ1-1 | TRBV18 | - | ASSPDTGDTEAF
TRBJ2-2 | TRBV2 | - | ATLLTTTNTGELF
TRBJ2-7 | TRBV12-3/TRBV12-4 | once | ASSPRVPYEQY
TRBJ2-1 | TRBV5-1 | - | ASSLGQGFDEQF